This T cell receptor (beta chain) comes out of a study of T cell changes during pregnancy in multiple sclerosis. CDR3 length equals 16 residues. The trim removed 1 base at V and 7 bases at J, leaving 11 bases unmatched. In germline, CDR1 is SGHNT, CDR2 YYREEE (reference sequence). TCRdb's table, derived via immunoSEQ multiplex PCR, lists solely in-frame clones and lacks some. The table shows approximately 63,000 clones, with roughly 91% occurring only once. V gene TRBV5-4 combines with J gene TRBJ2-1, with 7 positions matching TRBD2. The sample was peripheral blood, taken after pregnancy. The receptor comes from a female donor in good health, enrolled as a control in a pregnancy study. Here the CDR3 reads CASSLWVGGRENEQFF. The CDR3 nucleotides are TGTGCCAGCAGCTTGTGGGTCGGGGGGAGGGAGAATGAGCAGTTCTTC.